Listed below are T cell receptor beta chains from one sample, sequenced in a study of blood T cell repertoires in COVID-19. The table came from immunoSEQ multiplex PCR; TCRdb's copy has only in-frame clones and leaves some out. The repertoire holds approximately 240,000 clones, with about 80% as singletons. Input material: peripheral blood. These receptors originate from a woman in her twenties or thirties who had recovered from COVID-19. Both conserved end residues are part of each CDR3.

v_call,cdr3_aa
TRBV5-6,CASSRERGNTIYF
TRBV5-5,CASSLVLRGYGYTF
TRBV27,CASSNRVDEQFF
TRBV18,CASSPPGQAYNEKLFF
TRBV19,CASTMGTSNQPQHF
TRBV6-5,CASSPVGGTQYF
TRBV5-1,CASSLTSSYEQYF
TRBV28,CASSYFYRGQANGYTF
TRBV21-1,CASSNVGAGSTDTQYF
TRBV5-1,CASSLYVQQETQYF
TRBV7-9,CASSSGTSSYEQYF
TRBV2,CASRAGRGGEKLFF
TRBV7-3,CASSLIFGKSDTQYF
TRBV6-5,CASRTGGHQPQHF
TRBV21-1,CASSLRTSGPGPYYEQYF
TRBV28,CASSLRFEQFF
TRBV28,CASNWGVGNTEAFF
TRBV28,CASSPPGQGTDEQYF
TRBV4-2,CASSASTGGNTEAFF
TRBV7-3,CASSSGSSTEAFF
TRBV19,CASSIVHLAGGTGELFF
TRBV24-1,CATSDLDLRTEGQFF
TRBV9,CASRQTGSQGYTF
TRBV7-8,CASSLAEQANQPQHF
TRBV6-5,CASCTGEAGANVLTF